This T cell receptor (beta chain) was observed in a study of T cell responses to AZD1222 COVID-19 vaccine. Findings of the study overall: With two AZD1222 doses given, Spike-specific TCR breadth and depth both rose. Among those given AZD1222, only 6 or 7 were seropositive at baseline.

About this clone itself: The antigen remains unidentified.

This table comes from immunoSEQ multiplex PCR, and its TCRdb copy is limited to in-frame clones, with some not included. Found here are 150,000 or so clones, roughly 88% of them singletons; the top ten hold 0.9% to 1.2%. Germline lookup yields CDR1 SGHTA and CDR2 FQGTGA. Deletions cut 6 bases from V and 1 base from J, with 9 bases between. The CDR3 runs to 13 residues. V and J are TRBV7-3 and TRBJ1-1; maybe TRBD1 (5 bases). The clonotype originates from an adult who received the AZD1222 COVID-19 vaccine. The sample here was peripheral blood, taken 28 days after the second AZD1222 dose. The CDR3 spells CASRRTQNTEAFF. CDR3 sequence (DNA): TGTGCCAGCAGAAGGACACAGAACACTGAAGCTTTCTTT. Combining the CDR3 with reference TRBV7-3 and TRBJ1-1 gives the whole variable domain GAGVSQTPSNKVTEKGKYVELRCDPISGHTALYWYRQSLGQGPEFLIYFQGTGAADDSGLPNDRFFAVRPEGSVSTLKIQRTERGDSAVYLCASRRTQNTEAFFGQGTRLTVV.